Included here is one T cell receptor (beta chain) sequence, with context. There is no known antigen for this receptor. Base quality data are lacking; no much larger clone is found one base away. Including the terminal cysteine and phenylalanine, the CDR3 comprises 13 residues. The kept DNA is CDR3 alone, 39 bases in frame from the first base. CDR1 DFQATT and CDR2 SNEGSKA are derived from the germline V gene (reference sequence). Trimming removed 7 bases from V and 0 bases from J, leaving 12 bases between the germline ends. This specimen comes from a study of blood T cells in healthy people across ages (dated by TCRdb to between 2015 and 2017). Concerning the study at large: In model experiments, roughly one uniquely barcoded TCR beta cDNA molecule per two T cells was captured by template switching. The study measured age-related changes in TCR beta repertoire diversity using deep sequencing normalized with unique cDNA molecular identifiers. Donors were grouped into four age groups: young (average 16 years), middle-aged (about 38), aged (62) and long-lived (just over 80). Donors of different ages were randomly distributed across sequencing lanes to avoid experimental bias. Using the same blood draw, the study looked at two additional independent replicas of 1 million unique cDNA reads for two donors, one aged 18 to 30 and the other aged 80 or older. Study-wide findings and limitations: Observed TCR beta diversity per million T cells fell roughly linearly with age, and a significant reduction was already apparent by age roughly 40. The percentage of naive T cells measured by flow cytometry correlated strongly with observed TCR beta diversity. Total diversity estimates from one million sequenced T cells were considered lower bounds and underestimates. Compared with the aged group, the long-lived group had more naive CD4+ T cells, fewer expanded clones and increased TCR diversity, suggesting age selection. Because profiling used bulk unsorted PBMCs, naive and antigen-experienced compartments could not be compared conclusively. The CMV infection status of donors was not known, potentially confounding age-related changes in expanded clonotypes.

The library relied on 5' RACE. Instrument on record: Illumina HiSeq 2500. A second PCR of about 6 to 12 cycles was performed with a sample-barcoded 5' primer and a J-beta primer mix. A template-switch 5' adaptor carrying 12 random nucleotides introduced a unique molecular identifier onto each TCR beta cDNA molecule. At least 3 million CDR3-containing paired-end reads were obtained from each sample. The Mint cDNA synthesis kit, primed by a TRBC-specific oligonucleotide, was used to synthesize first-strand cDNA from all RNA. Following uracil-DNA glycosylase treatment, a first 18-cycle PCR with universal primers M1SS and BC2_uni_R was performed on all cDNA. On the study's bioinformatics: For normalization, 1 million high-quality reads, each with a distinct molecular identifier, were randomly selected from each sample. Instead of being binned into consensus sequences, reads that shared molecular identifiers were thrown out. MiTCR, with a Q25 quality threshold and the strictest error-elimination algorithm, was used for CDR3 identification, clonotype clustering and error correction. A nonparametric unseen species model with Euler transformation was used to estimate lower-bound total TCR beta diversity. Using fastp trimming at Q25 and MiXCR clonotype assembly, TCRdb reanalyzed the public sequencing data and kept in-frame beta chains. Rows are combined by CDR3 protein, so each entry shows the most common genes and DNA. The V and J calls were not made by the authors but by TCRdb's processing. The sample profile shows about 1,800,000 distinct CDR3 sequences; 28% of them were found once. The leading ten clones occupy over 7% of the sample.

The 39 donors, aged about 6 to 100 years, were systemically healthy Caucasian individuals from Russia. About 9.1 milliliters of peripheral blood were collected from each donor into EDTA-treated Vacutainer tubes. Ficoll-Paque density-gradient centrifugation was used to isolate PBMCs, with at least 7 million obtained per sample. Total RNA was extracted from PBMCs with Trizol reagent, with at least 5.5 micrograms obtained per sample. The percentages of naive CD45RAhigh/CD27high T cells were determined by flow cytometry on a PBMC aliquot from every donor. Rearrangement joined TRBV20-1 to TRBJ2-5, with the D gene not confidently named. The source is a woman aged 30 to 39 in good health. Sample: blood. In nucleotides, the sequence is TGCAGTGTCTCGGATCCGTACCAAGAGACCCAGTACTTC. Its protein reads: CSVSDPYQETQYF.